The table lists the clone carrying this T cell receptor beta chain with many counts. This sample was included in a study of Graves' ophthalmopathy and Graves' hyperthyroidism. Germline assignment: CDR1 SNHLY and CDR2 FYNNEI. This CDR3 region has 13 residues. Amplification of the TCR beta CDR3 regions used RNA transcripts (as template). First-round RT-PCR used HTBI primers; second-round multiplex PCR followed. TCRdb reprocessed the multiplex PCR reads via MiXCR and lists one record per CDR3 protein. This sample has hundreds of thousands of distinct CDR3 sequences; 22% occur once, and the top ten carry roughly 7.4%.

The clonotype comes from a woman younger than 35 with stable Graves' hyperthyroidism. Some clones in this sample may be carry-over from other donors' samples. The chain links TRBV2 to TRBJ1-1, with no clear D. The sample consisted of peripheral blood. The CDR3 bases are TGTGCTGAGGGCCGGAATATGAACACTGAAGCTTTCTTT. The encoded protein is CAEGRNMNTEAFF.